This T cell receptor beta chain was retrieved from a study of tumour-infiltrating T cells in Burkitt lymphoma. Study summary: Repertoire clonality predicted overall and progression-free survival.

With regard to this clone: What it recognizes is unknown.

Study results and caveats: Several public clonotypes recurred in numerous Burkitt lymphoma patients.

The CDR3 length is 12 residues. Per the germline V gene, CDR1 is LNHDA and CDR2 is SQIVND (reference sequence). V shed 4 bases and J shed 12 bases, with 10 bases lying between them. Profiled with immunoSEQ multiplex PCR; TCRdb holds only in-frame clones, not every one. The table has more than 40,000 clones, roughly 31% seen once. The chain combines TRBV19 with TRBJ1-6; possibly TRBD1 for D (6 bases). The TCR originated in a human donor with Burkitt lymphoma. Material for sequencing was tumor tissue. For the CDR3, the DNA is TGTGCCAGTAGTAGGGGGGACAAACCCCTCCACTTT. Residues: CASSRGDKPLHF.